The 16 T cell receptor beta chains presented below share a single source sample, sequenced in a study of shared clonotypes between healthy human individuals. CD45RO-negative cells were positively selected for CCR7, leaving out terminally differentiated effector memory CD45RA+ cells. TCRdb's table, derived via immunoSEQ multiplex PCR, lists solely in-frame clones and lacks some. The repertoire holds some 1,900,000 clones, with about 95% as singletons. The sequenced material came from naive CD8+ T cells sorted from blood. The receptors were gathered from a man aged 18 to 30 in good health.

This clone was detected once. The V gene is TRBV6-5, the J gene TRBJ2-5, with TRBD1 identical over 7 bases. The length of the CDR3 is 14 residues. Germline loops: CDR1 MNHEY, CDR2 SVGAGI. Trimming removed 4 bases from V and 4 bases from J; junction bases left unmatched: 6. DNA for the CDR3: TGTGCCAGCAGTTCCTCAGGGGGATTAGAGACCCAGTACTTC. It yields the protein CASSSSGGLETQYF.

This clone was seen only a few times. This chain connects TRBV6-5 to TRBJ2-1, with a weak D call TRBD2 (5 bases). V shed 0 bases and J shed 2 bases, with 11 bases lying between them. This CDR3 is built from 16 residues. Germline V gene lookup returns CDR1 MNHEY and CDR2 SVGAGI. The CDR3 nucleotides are TGTGCCAGCAGTTACTCGGAGCTAGCCCCCTACAATGAGCAGTTCTTC. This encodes CASSYSELAPYNEQFF.

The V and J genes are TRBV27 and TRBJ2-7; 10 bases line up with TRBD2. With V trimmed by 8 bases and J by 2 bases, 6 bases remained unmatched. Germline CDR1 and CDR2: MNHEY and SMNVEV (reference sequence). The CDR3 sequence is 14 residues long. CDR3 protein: CASASGRAPYEQYF. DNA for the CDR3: TGTGCCAGCGCCAGCGGGAGGGCGCCCTACGAGCAGTACTTC.

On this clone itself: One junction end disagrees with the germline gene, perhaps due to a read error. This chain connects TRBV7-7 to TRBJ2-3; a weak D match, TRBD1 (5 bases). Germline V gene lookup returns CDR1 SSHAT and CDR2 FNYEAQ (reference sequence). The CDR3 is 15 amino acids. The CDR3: CASSPTVQGTDTQYF. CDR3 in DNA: TGTGCTAGCAGTCCCACCGTCCAGGGTACAGATACGCAGTATTTT.

The chain's CDR3 is CASSFRGGDEQYF. The CDR3 nucleotides are TGTGCCAGCAGCTTCCGCGGGGGCGACGAGCAGTACTTC. V is TRBV5-6 and J is TRBJ2-7; D perhaps matches TRBD2 (7 bases). The CDR3 totals 13 residues. CDR1 and CDR2 (germline): SGHDT, YYEEEE. Trimming shortened V by 2 bases and J by 5 bases, and 11 bases separated the two germline ends.

DNA of the CDR3: TGTGCCAGTAGTATCGCAGGGGGAGACACAGATACGCAGTATTTT. It encodes CASSIAGGDTDTQYF. This rearrangement joins TRBV19 to TRBJ2-3; 7 bases line up with TRBD1. CDR3 length equals 15 residues. The V and J ends lost 3 bases and 2 bases, in that order; junction bases with no gene match: 5. Per germline, CDR1 LNHDA and CDR2 SQIVND (reference sequence).

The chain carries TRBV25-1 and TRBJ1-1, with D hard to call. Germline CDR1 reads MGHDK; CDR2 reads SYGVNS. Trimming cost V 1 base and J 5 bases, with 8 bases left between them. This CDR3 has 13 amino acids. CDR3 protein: CASSEWEGTEAFF. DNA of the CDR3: TGTGCCAGCAGTGAATGGGAAGGAACTGAAGCTTTCTTT.

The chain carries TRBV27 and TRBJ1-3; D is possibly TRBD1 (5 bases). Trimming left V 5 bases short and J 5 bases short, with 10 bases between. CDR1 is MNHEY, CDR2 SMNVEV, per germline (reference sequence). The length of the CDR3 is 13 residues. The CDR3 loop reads CASSGDGRNTIYF. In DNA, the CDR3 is TGTGCCAGCAGTGGGGACGGCCGAAACACCATATATTTT.

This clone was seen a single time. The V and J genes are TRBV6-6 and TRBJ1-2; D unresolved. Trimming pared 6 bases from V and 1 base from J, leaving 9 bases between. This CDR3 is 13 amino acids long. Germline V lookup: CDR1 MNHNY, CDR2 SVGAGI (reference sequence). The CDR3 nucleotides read TGTGCCAGCAGCTCCGGAGTTAACTATGGCTACACCTTC. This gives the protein CASSSGVNYGYTF.

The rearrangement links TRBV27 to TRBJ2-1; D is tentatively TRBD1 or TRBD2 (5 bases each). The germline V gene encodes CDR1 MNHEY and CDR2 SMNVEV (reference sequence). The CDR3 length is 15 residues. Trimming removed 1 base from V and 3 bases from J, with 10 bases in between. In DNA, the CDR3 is TGTGCCAGCAGTTTATATTCGGGGCTCTACAATGAGCAGTTCTTC. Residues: CASSLYSGLYNEQFF.

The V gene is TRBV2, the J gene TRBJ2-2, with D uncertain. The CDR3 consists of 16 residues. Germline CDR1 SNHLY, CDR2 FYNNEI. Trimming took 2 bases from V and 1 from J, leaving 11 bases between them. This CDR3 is CASSEYVIQNTGELFF. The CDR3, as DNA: TGTGCCAGCAGTGAATATGTAATTCAGAACACCGGGGAGCTGTTTTTT.

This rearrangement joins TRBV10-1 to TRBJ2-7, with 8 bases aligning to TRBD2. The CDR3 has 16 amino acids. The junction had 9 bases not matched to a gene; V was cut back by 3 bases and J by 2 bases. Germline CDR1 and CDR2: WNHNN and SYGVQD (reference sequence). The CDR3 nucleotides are TGCGCCAGCAGTGAATCCGGGGGGGAAAGCCCCTACGAGCAGTACTTC. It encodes CASSESGGESPYEQYF.

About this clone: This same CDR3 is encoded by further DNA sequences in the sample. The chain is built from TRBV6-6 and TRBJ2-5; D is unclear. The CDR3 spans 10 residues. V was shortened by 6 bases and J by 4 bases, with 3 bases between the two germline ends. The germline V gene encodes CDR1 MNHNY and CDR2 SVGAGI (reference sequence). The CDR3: CASRLETQYF. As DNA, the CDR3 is TGTGCCAGCAGATTAGAGACCCAGTACTTC.

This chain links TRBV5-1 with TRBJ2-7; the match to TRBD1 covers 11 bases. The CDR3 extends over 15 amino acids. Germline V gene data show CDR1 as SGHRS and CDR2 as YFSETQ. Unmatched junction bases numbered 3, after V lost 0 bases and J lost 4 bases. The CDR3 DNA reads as TGCGCCAGCAGCTTGGTGGGACAGGGGGAATACGAGCAGTACTTC. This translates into CASSLVGQGEYEQYF.

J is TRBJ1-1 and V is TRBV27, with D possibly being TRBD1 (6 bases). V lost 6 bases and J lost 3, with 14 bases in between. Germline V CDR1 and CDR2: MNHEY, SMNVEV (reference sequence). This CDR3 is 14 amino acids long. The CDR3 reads CASSPDGGHTEAFF. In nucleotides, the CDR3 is TGTGCCAGCAGCCCCGACGGGGGCCACACTGAAGCTTTCTTT.

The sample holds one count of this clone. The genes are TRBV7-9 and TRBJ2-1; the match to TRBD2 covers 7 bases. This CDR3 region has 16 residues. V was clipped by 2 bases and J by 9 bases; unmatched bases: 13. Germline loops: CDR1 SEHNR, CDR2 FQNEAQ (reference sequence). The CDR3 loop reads CASSLFGGGPDSEQFF. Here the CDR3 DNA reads TGTGCCAGCAGCTTATTTGGGGGAGGGCCCGACAGTGAGCAGTTCTTC.